This is a list of T cell receptor beta chains from one sample in a study of blood T cell repertoires in COVID-19. The data were produced by immunoSEQ multiplex PCR, yet TCRdb's version contains in-frame clones alone and is incomplete. The sample shows 130,000 to 150,000 clones, 65% to 85% of them seen only once. The source material was peripheral blood. These receptors were obtained from a woman between 50 and 59 years old with acute or convalescent COVID-19. CDR3s include the opening cysteine and the closing phenylalanine or tryptophan. The D gene is left open where the match is weak. Size is omitted from some rows. Given values are once, few, many or a class for expanded clones.

CDR3	DNA	D	V	J	size
CASSPLTVNSGTEAFF	TGTGCCAGCAGCCCTTTAACTGTTAATTCGGGGACTGAAGCTTTCTTT	.	TRBV3-1/TRBV3-2	TRBJ1-1	once
CATSRTSGGAYHNEQFF	TGTGCCACCAGCAGGACTAGCGGGGGGGCATATCACAATGAGCAGTTCTTC	TRBD2	TRBV15	TRBJ2-1	few
CASSLTGDEQYF	TGTGCCAGCAGCCTGACAGGGGACGAGCAGTACTTC	TRBD1	TRBV12-3/TRBV12-4	TRBJ2-7	.
CASRRTGGAGAFYSNQPQHF	TGTGCCAGCCGGAGGACAGGGGGTGCAGGGGCGTTTTATAGCAATCAGCCCCAGCATTTT	TRBD1	TRBV2	TRBJ1-5	.
CASSPQASGGYGYTF	TGTGCCAGCAGTCCGCAGGCCTCGGGGGGCTATGGCTACACCTTC	.	TRBV28	TRBJ1-2	.
CASSDLAGVHEKLFF	TGTGCCAGCAGTGACTTGGCGGGGGTTCATGAAAAACTGTTTTTT	.	TRBV25-1	TRBJ1-4	.
CASSTLTGDRHEQYF	TGTGCCAGCAGCACACTGACAGGGGACCGCCACGAGCAGTACTTC	TRBD1	TRBV7-2	TRBJ2-7	once
CASSARVAGNSYEQYF	TGTGCCAGCAGCGCAAGGGTGGCGGGGAACTCCTACGAGCAGTACTTC	.	TRBV7-8	TRBJ2-7	.
CSAHTETNTGELFF	TGCAGCGCACATACAGAGACGAACACCGGGGAGCTGTTTTTT	.	TRBV29-1	TRBJ2-2	.
CASSLVTGGAEAFF	TGTGCCAGCAGCTTAGTGACGGGGGGGGCTGAAGCTTTCTTT	.	TRBV7-2	TRBJ1-1	once
CASSLGRGGSEQYF	TGTGCCAGCAGCTTAGGGAGGGGAGGGAGCGAGCAGTACTTC	TRBD2	TRBV7-9	TRBJ2-7	.
CASSFIDQPQHF	TGTGCCAGCAGTTTTATTGATCAGCCCCAGCATTTT	.	TRBV28	TRBJ1-5	.
CASSGALRDSSYEQYF	TGTGCCAGCAGTGGGGCGTTACGGGACAGCTCCTACGAGCAGTACTTC	TRBD1	TRBV6-4	TRBJ2-7	.
CASSGDRGGTQYF	TGTGCCAGCAGCGGCGACAGGGGAGGGACCCAGTACTTC	TRBD1	TRBV9	TRBJ2-5	.
CASSQDVSAPAYEQYF	TGTGCCAGCAGCCAAGACGTAAGCGCCCCAGCCTACGAGCAGTACTTC	.	TRBV3-1/TRBV3-2	TRBJ2-7	.
CASSAEGLGQPQHF	TGTGCCAGCAGCGCGGAGGGTTTAGGTCAGCCCCAGCATTTT	.	TRBV9	TRBJ1-5	once
CASSIDGGGPTDTQYF	TGTGCCAGTAGTATAGATGGGGGGGGACCCACAGATACGCAGTATTTT	TRBD2	TRBV19	TRBJ2-3	.
CASSSLDYGYTF	TGTGCCAGCAGTTCACTGGACTATGGCTACACCTTC	.	TRBV6-5	TRBJ1-2	.
CASSLARGVNEKLFF	TGTGCCAGCTCCCTCGCCCGGGGTGTGAATGAAAAACTGTTTTTT	.	TRBV18	TRBJ1-4	once